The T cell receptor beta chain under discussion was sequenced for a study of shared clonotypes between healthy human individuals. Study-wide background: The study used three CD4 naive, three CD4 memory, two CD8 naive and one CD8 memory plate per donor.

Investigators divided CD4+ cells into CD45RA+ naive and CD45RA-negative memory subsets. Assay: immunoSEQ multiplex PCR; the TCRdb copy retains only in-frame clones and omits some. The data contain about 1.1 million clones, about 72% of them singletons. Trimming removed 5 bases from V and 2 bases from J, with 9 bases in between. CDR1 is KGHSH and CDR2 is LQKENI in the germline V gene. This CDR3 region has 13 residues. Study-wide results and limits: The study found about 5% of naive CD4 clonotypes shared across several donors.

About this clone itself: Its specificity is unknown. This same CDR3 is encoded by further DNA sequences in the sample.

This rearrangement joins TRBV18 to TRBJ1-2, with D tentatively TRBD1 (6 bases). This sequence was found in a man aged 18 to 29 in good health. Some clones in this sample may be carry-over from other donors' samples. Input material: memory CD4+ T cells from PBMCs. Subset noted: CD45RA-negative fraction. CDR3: CASSSDRNYGYTF. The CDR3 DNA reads TGTGCCAGCTCATCAGACAGGAACTATGGCTACACCTTC.